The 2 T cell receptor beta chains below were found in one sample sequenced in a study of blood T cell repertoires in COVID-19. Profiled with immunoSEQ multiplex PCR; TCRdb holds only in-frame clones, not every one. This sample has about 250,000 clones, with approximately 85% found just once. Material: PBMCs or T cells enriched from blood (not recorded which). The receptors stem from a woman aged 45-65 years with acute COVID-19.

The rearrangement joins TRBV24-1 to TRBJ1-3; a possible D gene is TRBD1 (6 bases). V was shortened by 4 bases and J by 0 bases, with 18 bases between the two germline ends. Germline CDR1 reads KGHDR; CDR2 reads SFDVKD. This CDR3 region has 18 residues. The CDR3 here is CATSDHRGQNSSGNTIYF. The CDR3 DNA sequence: TGTGCCACCAGTGACCACCGGGGACAAAACAGCTCTGGAAACACCATATATTTT.

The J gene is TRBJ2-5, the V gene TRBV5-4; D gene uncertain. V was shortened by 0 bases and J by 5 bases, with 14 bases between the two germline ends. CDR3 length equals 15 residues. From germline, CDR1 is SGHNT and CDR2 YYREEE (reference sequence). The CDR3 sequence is CASSLGDAARETQYF. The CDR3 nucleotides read TGTGCCAGCAGCTTGGGCGATGCTGCTCGGGAGACCCAGTACTTC.